This T cell receptor (beta chain) was recovered during a study of T cells after posttransplantation cyclophosphamide. This table comes from immunoSEQ multiplex PCR, and its TCRdb copy is limited to in-frame clones, with some not included. The sample yields approximately 30,000 clones, without any singletons. In its sample, this clone was seen many times. The sequence was collected from a woman between 45 and 60 years old in good health and a related stem cell transplant donor. Material for sequencing was PBMCs.

The CDR3 DNA follows: TGTGCCAGCAGCTCGACTAGCGGAGATGCCTACAATGAGCAGTTCTTC. Translating gives CASSSTSGDAYNEQFF. V is TRBV7-9 and J is TRBJ2-1, with 9 bases identical to TRBD2. The germline gives CDR1 SEHNR, CDR2 FQNEAQ (reference sequence). This CDR3 is built from 16 residues. V was clipped by 4 bases and J by 2 bases; unmatched bases: 6.